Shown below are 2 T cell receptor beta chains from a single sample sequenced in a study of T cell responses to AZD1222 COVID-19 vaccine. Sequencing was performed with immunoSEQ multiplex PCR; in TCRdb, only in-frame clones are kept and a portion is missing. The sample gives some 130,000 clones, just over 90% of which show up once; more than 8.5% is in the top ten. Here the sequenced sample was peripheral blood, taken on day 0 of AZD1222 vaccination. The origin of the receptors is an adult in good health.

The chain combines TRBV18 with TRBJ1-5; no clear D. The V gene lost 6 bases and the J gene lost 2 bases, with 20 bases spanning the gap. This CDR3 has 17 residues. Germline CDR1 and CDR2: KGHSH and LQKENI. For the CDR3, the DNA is TGTGCCAGCTCGTCAATCCGTGGTCTTGTTGGCAATCAGCCCCAGCATTTT. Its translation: CASSSIRGLVGNQPQHF.

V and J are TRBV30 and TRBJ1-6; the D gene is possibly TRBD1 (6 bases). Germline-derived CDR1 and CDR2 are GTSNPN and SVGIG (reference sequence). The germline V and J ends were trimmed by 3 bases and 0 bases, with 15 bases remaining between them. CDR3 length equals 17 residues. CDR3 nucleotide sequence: TGTGCCTGGAGGGGACGGGGGCCGAGCTCCTATAATTCACCCCTCCACTTT. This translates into CAWRGRGPSSYNSPLHF.